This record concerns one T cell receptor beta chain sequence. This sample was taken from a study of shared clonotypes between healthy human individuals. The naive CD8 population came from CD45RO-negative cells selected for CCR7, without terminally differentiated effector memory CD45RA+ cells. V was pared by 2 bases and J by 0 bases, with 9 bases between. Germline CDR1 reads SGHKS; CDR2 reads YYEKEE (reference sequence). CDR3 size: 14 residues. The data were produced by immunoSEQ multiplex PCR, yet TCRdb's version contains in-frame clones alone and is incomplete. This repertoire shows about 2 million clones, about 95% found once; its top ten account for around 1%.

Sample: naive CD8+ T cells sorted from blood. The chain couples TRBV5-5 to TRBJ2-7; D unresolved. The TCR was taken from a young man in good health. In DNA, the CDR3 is TGTGCCAGCAGCTTCACTATCGCCTCCTACGAGCAGTACTTC. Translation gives CASSFTIASYEQYF.